Each of the 4 T cell receptor beta chains below was sequenced from the same sample in a study of PD-1 blockade in classical Hodgkin lymphoma. Produced via immunoSEQ multiplex PCR; TCRdb's table is partial and in-frame only. The top ten hold 0.25% to 0.35% of the sample, which has around 37,000 clones, 92% seen once. Time point given: cycle 4 day 1 (C4D1), after more than 5 weeks of nivolumab. Every one of the patients relapsed after autologous stem cell transplantation (brentuximab vedotin exposure was variable). Purified CD4+ T cells were obtained from thawed PBMCs through magnetic negative selection. The source was CD4+ T cells from blood, collected before the fourth cycle of nivolumab. All receptors come from a human donor with classical Hodgkin lymphoma.

The CDR3 spells CATSRAGSAYNEQFF. CDR3 nucleotide sequence: TGTGCCACCAGCAGAGCAGGGTCTGCTTACAATGAGCAGTTCTTC. The rearrangement joins TRBV15 to TRBJ2-1; D might be TRBD1 (5 bases). The germline CDR1 and CDR2 sequences are LNHNV and YYDKDF (reference sequence). The CDR3 consists of 15 residues. V was cut by 1 base and J by 4 bases, with 11 bases left in between.

This clone was counted once. This chain links TRBV28 with TRBJ1-2; D remains ambiguous. In germline, CDR1 is MDHEN, CDR2 SYDVKM. Trimming shortened V by 11 bases and J by 4 bases, and 17 bases separated the two germline ends. The CDR3 extends over 13 amino acids. CDR3 amino acids: CASNPGVLYGYTF. CDR3 coding DNA: TGTGCCTCCAACCCCGGGGTACTCTATGGCTACACCTTC.

The gene calls are TRBV30 and TRBJ1-1; possible D gene TRBD1, 6 bases. V lost 0 bases, J lost 5 bases, and 13 bases lay in between. The CDR3 has 14 residues. CDR1 is GTSNPN, CDR2 SVGIG, per germline (reference sequence). CDR3 in DNA: TGTGCCTGGAGTGTACACGGGGGCAAAACTGAAGCTTTCTTT. It translates to CAWSVHGGKTEAFF.

This clone is a singleton in its sample. This chain connects TRBV29-1 to TRBJ1-4; 11 positions agree with TRBD1. Looked up from germline, CDR1 is SQVTM and CDR2 is ANQGSEA. The CDR3 is 14 amino acids. V shed 6 bases and J 8 bases; nucleotides not matched to a gene: 8. CDR3 region: CSVLLGQGGEKLFF. The CDR3 nucleotides read TGCAGCGTACTCCTGGGACAGGGGGGGGAAAAACTGTTTTTT.